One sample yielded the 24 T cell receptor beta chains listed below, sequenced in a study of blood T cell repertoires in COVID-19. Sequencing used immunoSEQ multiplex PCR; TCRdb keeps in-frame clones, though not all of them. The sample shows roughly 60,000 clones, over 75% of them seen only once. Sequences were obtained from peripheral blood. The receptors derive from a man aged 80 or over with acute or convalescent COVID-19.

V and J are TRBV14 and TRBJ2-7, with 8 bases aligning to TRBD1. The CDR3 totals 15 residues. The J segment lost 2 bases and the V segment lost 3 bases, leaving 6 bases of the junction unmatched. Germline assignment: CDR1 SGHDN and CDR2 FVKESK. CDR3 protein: CASSHQGQGAYEQYF. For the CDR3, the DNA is TGTGCCAGCAGCCACCAAGGACAGGGAGCCTACGAGCAGTACTTC. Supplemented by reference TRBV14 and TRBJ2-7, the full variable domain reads EAGVTQFPSHSVIEKGQTVTLRCDPISGHDNLYWYRRVMGKEIKFLLHFVKESKQDESGMPNNRFLAERTGGTYSTLKVQPAELEDSGVYFCASSHQGQGAYEQYFGPGTRLTVT.

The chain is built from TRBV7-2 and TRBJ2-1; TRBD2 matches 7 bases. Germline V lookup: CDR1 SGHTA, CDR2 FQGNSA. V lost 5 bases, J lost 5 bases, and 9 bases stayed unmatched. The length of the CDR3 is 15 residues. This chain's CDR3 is CASSQGLQTNNEQFF. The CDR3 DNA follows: TGTGCCAGCAGCCAGGGACTACAAACCAACAATGAGCAGTTCTTC. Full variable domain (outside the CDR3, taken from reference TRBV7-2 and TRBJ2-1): GAGVSQSPSNKVTEKGKDVELRCDPISGHTALYWYRQSLGQGLEFLIYFQGNSAPDKSGLPSDRFSAERTGGSVSTLTIQRTQQEDSAVYLCASSQGLQTNNEQFFGPGTRLTVL.

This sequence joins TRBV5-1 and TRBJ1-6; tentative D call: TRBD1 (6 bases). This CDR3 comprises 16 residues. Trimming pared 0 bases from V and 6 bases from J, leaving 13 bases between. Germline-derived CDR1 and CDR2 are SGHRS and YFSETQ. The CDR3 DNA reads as TGCGCCAGCAGCTTGGCTGGGACAACCTTTAATTCACCCCTCCACTTT. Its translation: CASSLAGTTFNSPLHF.

CDR3 DNA: TGTGCCAGCAGCCAATTAAGAGGGACAAGCACCAACTATGGCTACACCTTC. Translated, it gives CASSQLRGTSTNYGYTF. The chain employs TRBV5-5 and TRBJ1-2, with D maybe TRBD1 (6 bases). Germline lookup yields CDR1 SGHKS and CDR2 YYEKEE (reference sequence). V lost 4 bases, J lost 2 bases, and 21 bases lay in between. The CDR3 sequence is 17 residues long.

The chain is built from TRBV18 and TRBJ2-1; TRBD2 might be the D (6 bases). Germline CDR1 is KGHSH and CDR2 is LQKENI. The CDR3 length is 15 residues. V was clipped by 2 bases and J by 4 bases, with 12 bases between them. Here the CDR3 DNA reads TGTGCCAGCTCACCAGAGGCGGGGCCTTACAATGAGCAGTTCTTC. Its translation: CASSPEAGPYNEQFF.

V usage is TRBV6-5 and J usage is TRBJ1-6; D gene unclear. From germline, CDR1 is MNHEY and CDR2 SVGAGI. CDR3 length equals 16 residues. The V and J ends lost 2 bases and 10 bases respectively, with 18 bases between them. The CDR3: CASSYKAGRRNSPLHF. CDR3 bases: TGTGCCAGCAGTTACAAGGCGGGAAGGAGGAACTCACCCCTCCACTTT.

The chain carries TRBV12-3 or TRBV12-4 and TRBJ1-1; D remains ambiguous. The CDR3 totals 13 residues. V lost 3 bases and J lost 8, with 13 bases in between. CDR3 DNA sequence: TGTGCCAGCAGTTTCGATCAACTTCTAGAAGCTTTCTTT. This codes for CASSFDQLLEAFF.

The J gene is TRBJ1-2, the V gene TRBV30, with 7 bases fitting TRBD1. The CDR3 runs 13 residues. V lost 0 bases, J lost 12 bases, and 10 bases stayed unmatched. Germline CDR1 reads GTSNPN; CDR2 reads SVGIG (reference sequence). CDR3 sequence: CAWSVSRAGGNTF. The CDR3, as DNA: TGTGCCTGGAGTGTAAGTCGCGCAGGGGGTAACACCTTC.

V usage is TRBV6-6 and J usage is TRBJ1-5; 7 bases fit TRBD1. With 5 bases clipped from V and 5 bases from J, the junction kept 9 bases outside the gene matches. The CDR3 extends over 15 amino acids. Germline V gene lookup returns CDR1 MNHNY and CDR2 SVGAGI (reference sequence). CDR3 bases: TGTGCCAGCAGTCAGGACCGGGACAGCTATCAGCCCCAGCATTTT. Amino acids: CASSQDRDSYQPQHF.

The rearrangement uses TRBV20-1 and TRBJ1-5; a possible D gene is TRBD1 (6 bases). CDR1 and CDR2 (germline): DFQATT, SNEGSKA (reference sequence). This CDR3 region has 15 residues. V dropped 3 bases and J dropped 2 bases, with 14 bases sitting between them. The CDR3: CSASGAGAGNQPQHF. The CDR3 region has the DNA TGCAGTGCTAGTGGCGCAGGGGCAGGCAATCAGCCCCAGCATTTT.

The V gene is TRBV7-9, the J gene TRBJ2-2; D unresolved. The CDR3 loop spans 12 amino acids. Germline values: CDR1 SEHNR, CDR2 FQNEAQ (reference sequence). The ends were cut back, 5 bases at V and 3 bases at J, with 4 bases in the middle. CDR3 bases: TGTGCCAGCAGCCCCTACACCGGGGAGCTGTTTTTT. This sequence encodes CASSPYTGELFF. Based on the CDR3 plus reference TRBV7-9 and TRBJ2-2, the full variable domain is DTGVSQNPRHKITKRGQNVTFRCDPISEHNRLYWYRQTLGQGPEFLTYFQNEAQLEKSRLLSDRFSAERPKGSFSTLEIQRTEQGDSAMYLCASSPYTGELFFGEGSRLTVL.

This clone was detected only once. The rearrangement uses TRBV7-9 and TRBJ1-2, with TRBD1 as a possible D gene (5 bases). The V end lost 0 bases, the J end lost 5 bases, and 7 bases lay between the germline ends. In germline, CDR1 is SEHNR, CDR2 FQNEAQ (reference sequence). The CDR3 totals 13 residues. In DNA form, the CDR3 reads TGTGCCAGCAGCTTAGCGCAGGGTTATGGCTACACCTTC. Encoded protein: CASSLAQGYGYTF.

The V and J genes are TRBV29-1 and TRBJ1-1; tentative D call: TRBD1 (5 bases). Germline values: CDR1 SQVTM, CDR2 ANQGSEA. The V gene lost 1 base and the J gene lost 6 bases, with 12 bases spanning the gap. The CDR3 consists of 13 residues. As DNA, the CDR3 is TGCAGCGTTGAAGGGAGGGGAAGGTCTGAAGCTTTCTTT. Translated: CSVEGRGRSEAFF.

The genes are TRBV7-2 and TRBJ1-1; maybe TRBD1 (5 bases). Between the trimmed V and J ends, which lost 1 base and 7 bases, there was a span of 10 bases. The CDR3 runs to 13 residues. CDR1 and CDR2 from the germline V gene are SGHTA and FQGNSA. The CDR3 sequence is CASSLVRAREAFF. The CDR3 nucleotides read TGTGCCAGCAGCTTAGTCAGGGCGCGTGAAGCTTTCTTT.

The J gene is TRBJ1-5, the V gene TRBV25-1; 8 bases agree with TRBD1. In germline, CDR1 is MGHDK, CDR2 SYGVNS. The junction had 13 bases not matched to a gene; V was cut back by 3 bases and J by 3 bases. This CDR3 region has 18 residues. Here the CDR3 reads CASSDTARDRWHNQPQHF. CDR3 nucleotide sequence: TGTGCCAGCAGTGACACTGCCCGGGACAGGTGGCACAATCAGCCCCAGCATTTT.

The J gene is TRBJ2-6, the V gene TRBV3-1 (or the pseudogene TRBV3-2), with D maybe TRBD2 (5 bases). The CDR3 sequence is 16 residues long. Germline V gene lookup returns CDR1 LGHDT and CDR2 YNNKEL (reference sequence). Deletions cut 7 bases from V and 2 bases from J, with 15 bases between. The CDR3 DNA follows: TGTGCCAGCATCCATGGACGGGGTACTGGGGCCAACGTCCTGACTTTC. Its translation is CASIHGRGTGANVLTF.

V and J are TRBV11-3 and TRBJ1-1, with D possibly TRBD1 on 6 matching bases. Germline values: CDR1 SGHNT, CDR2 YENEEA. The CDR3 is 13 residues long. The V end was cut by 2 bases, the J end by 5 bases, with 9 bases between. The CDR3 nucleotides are TGTGCCAGCAGCTTACAGGGGAAAACTGAAGCTTTCTTT. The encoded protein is CASSLQGKTEAFF. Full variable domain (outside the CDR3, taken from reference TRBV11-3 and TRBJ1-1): EAGVVQSPRYKIIEKKQPVAFWCNPISGHNTLYWYLQNLGQGPELLIRYENEEAVDDSQLPKDRFSAERLKGVDSTLKIQPAELGDSAVYLCASSLQGKTEAFFGQGTRLTVV.

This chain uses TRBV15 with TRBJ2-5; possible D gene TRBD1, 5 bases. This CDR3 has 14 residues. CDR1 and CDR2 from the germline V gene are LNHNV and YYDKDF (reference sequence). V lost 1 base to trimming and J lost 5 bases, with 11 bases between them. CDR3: CATSRGTGWETQYF. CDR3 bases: TGTGCCACCAGCAGAGGTACAGGTTGGGAGACCCAGTACTTC.

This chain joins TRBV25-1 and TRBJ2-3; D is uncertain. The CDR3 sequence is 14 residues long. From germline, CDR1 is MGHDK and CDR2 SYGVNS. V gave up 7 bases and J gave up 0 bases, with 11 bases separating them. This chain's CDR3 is CASNPYMSTDTQYF. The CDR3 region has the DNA TGTGCCAGCAATCCATACATGAGCACAGATACGCAGTATTTT.

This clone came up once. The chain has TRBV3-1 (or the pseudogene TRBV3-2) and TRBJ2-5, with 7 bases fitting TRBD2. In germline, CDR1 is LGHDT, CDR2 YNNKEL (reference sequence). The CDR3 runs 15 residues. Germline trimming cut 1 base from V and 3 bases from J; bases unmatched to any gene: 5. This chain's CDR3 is CASSQGGTMEETQYF. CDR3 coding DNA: TGTGCCAGCAGCCAAGGGGGGACTATGGAAGAGACCCAGTACTTC.

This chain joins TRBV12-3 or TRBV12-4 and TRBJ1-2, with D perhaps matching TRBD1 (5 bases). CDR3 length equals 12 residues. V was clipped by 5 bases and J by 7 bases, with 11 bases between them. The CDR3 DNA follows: TGTGCCAGCAGTCCACAGGAATCTGGCTACACCTTC. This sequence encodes CASSPQESGYTF.

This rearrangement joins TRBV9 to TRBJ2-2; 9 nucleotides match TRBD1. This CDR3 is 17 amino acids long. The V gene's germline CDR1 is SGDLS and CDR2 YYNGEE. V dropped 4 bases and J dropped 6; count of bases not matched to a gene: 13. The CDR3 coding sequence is TGTGCCAGCAGCCAGGGACAGGGAAAGGGTGGGTCCGGGGAGCTGTTTTTT. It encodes CASSQGQGKGGSGELFF.

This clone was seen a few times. This chain's CDR3 is CASSDGRGDTEAFF. The DNA for the CDR3 is TGTGCCAGCAGTGATGGTAGGGGTGACACTGAAGCTTTCTTT. V gene TRBV2 combines with J gene TRBJ1-1, with D possibly matching TRBD1 (5 bases). Deletions cut 3 bases from V and 3 bases from J, with 11 bases between. This CDR3 is built from 14 residues. The germline gives CDR1 SNHLY, CDR2 FYNNEI. The complete variable domain, with remaining parts taken from reference TRBV2 and TRBJ1-1, reads EPEVTQTPSHQVTQMGQEVILRCVPISNHLYFYWYRQILGQKVEFLVSFYNNEISEKSEIFDDQFSVERPDGSNFTLKIRSTKLEDSAMYFCASSDGRGDTEAFFGQGTRLTVV.

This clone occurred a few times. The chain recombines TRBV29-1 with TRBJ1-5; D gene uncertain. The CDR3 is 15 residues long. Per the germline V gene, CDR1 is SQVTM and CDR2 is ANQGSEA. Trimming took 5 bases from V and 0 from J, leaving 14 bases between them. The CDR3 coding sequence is TGCAGCGTTTTTTTCCCCGGGGATAGCAATCAGCCCCAGCATTTT. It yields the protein CSVFFPGDSNQPQHF.